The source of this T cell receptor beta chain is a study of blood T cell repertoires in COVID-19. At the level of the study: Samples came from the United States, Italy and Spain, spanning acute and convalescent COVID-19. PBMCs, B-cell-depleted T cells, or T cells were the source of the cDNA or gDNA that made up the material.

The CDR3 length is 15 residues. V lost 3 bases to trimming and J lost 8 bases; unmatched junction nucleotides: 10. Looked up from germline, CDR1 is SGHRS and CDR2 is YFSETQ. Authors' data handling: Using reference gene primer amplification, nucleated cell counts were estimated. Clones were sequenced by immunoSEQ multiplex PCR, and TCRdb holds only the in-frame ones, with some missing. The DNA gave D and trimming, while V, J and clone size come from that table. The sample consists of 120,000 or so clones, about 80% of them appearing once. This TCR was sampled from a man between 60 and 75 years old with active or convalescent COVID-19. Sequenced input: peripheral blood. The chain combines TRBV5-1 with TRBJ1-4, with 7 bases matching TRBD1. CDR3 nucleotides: TGCGCCAGCAGCTCAAGACAGGGCATGGGGGAAAAACTGTTTTTT. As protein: CASSSRQGMGEKLFF.